This TCR beta chain was found in a study of blood T cell repertoires in COVID-19. Study-level background: Samples taken during acute and convalescent COVID-19 were collected in the United States, Italy and Spain.

V lost 5 bases, J lost 1 base, and 12 bases stayed unmatched. The CDR3 runs to 17 residues. CDR1 and CDR2 (germline): PRHDT, FYEKMQ (reference sequence). Original data processing: Researchers report that nucleated cell counts were estimated from reference gene primer amplification. TCRdb keeps only in-frame clones here, not all; method: immunoSEQ multiplex PCR. V and J calls and clone size are as listed in that table; D and trimming were resolved from the DNA. Of fewer than 250,000 clones listed, 80% to 90% are singletons. This chain joins TRBV13 and TRBJ1-2, with 8 bases matching TRBD1. The sequence derives from a woman aged 45-59 years with acute or convalescent COVID-19. The source material was peripheral blood. The CDR3 nucleotides read TGTGCCAGCAGCCGACGGACAGGGATCGGGGGTAACTATGGCTACACCTTC. Protein sequence: CASSRRTGIGGNYGYTF.